Below, one T cell receptor beta chain is given with its context. This sample is part of a study of cytomegalovirus exposure and HLA in healthy donors. The CDR3 length is 15 residues. Germline V gene lookup returns CDR1 SGHDT and CDR2 YYEEEE. The V and J ends lost 7 bases and 5 bases respectively, with 21 bases between them. Primers included in the PCR were 60 Vbeta and 13 Jbeta primers. TCRdb's copy holds only in-frame clones and misses some; the assay was immunoSEQ multiplex PCR. The sample includes around 150,000 clones, 50% to 75% seen only once; the top ten take 2% to 3%. The material sequenced was PBMCs. The J gene is TRBJ1-2, the V gene TRBV5-6; D gene ambiguous. This TCR was sampled from a woman between 40 and 55 years old in good health and CMV-seronegative. The chain's CDR3 is CASVRLTTSTYGYTF. CDR3 DNA: TGTGCCAGCGTCAGACTTACTACCTCGACTTATGGCTACACCTTC.